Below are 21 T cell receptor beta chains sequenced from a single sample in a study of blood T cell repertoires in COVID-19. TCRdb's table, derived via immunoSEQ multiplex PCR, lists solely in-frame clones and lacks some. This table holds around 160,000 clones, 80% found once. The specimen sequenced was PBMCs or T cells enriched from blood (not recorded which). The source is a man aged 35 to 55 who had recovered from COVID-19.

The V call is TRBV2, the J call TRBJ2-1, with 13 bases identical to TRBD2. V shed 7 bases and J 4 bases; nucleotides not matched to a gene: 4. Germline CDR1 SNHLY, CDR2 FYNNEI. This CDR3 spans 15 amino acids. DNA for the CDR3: TGTGCCAGCACGGGACTAGCGGGGATTTACAATGAGCAGTTCTTC. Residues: CASTGLAGIYNEQFF.

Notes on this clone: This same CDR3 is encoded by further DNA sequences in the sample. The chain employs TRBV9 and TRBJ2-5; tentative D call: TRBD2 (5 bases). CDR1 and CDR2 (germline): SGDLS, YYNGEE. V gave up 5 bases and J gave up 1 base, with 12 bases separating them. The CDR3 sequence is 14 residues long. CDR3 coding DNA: TGTGCCAGCAGTAGGACGGGATCCCAAGAGACCCAGTACTTC. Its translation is CASSRTGSQETQYF.

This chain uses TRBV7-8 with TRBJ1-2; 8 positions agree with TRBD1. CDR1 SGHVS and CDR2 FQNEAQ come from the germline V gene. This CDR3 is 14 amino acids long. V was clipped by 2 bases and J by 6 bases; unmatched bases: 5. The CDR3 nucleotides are TGTGCCAGCAGCTTATCACAGGGGGATAATGGCTACACCTTC. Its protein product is CASSLSQGDNGYTF. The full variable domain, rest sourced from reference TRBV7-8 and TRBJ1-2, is GAGVSQSPRYKVAKRGQDVALRCDPISGHVSLFWYQQALGQGPEFLTYFQNEAQLDKSGLPSDRFFAERPEGSVSTLKIQRTQQEDSAVYLCASSLSQGDNGYTFGSGTRLTVV.

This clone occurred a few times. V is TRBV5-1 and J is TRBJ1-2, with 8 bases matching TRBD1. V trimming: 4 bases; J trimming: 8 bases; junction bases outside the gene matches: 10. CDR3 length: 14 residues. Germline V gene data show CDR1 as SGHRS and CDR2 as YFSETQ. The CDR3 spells CASSPSGQGEGYTF. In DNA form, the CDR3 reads TGCGCCAGCAGCCCCTCCGGACAGGGTGAAGGCTACACCTTC. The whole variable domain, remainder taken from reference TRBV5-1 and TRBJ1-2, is KAGVTQTPRYLIKTRGQQVTLSCSPISGHRSVSWYQQTPGQGLQFLFEYFSETQRNKGNFPGRFSGRQFSNSRSEMNVSTLELGDSALYLCASSPSGQGEGYTFGSGTRLTVV.

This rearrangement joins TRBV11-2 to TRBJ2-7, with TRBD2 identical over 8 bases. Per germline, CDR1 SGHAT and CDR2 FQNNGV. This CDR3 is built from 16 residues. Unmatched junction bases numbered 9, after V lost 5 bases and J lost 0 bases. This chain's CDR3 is CASSRGGTVTSYEQYF. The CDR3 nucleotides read TGTGCCAGCAGCCGGGGGGGGACGGTGACCTCCTACGAGCAGTACTTC.

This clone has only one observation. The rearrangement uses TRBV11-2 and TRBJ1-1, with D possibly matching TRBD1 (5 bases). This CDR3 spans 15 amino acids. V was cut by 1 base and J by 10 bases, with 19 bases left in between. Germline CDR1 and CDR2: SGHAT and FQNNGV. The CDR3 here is CASSLAGLGNLAAFF. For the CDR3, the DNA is TGTGCCAGCAGCTTAGCAGGGTTAGGGAATTTGGCAGCTTTCTTT.

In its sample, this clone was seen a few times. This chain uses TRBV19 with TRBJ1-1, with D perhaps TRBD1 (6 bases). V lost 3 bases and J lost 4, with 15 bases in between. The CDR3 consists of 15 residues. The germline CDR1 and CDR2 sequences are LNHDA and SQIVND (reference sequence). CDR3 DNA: TGTGCCAGTAGTATCCCCGGGGGGCGAGGCACTGAAGCTTTCTTT. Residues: CASSIPGGRGTEAFF.

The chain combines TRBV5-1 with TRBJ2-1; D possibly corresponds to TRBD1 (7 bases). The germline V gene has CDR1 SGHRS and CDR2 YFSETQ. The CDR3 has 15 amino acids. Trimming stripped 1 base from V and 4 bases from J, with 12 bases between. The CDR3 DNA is TGCGCCAGCAGCTTGACGGCAGGGGGGTACAATGAGCAGTTCTTC. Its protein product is CASSLTAGGYNEQFF.

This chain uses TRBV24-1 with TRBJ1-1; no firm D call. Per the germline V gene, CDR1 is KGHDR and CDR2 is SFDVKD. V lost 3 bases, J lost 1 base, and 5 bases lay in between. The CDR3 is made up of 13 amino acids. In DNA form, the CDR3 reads TGTGCCACCAGTGATGGAGCGAACACTGAAGCTTTCTTT. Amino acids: CATSDGANTEAFF.

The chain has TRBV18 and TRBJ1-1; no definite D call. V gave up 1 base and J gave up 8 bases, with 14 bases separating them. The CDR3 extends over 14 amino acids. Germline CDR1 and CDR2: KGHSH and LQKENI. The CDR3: CASSPRNQNAEAFF. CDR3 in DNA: TGTGCCAGCTCACCACGAAATCAAAACGCGGAAGCTTTCTTT. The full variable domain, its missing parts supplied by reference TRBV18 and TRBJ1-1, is NAGVMQNPRHLVRRRGQEARLRCSPMKGHSHVYWYRQLPEEGLKFMVYLQKENIIDESGMPKERFSAEFPKEGPSILRIQQVVRGDSAAYFCASSPRNQNAEAFFGQGTRLTVV.

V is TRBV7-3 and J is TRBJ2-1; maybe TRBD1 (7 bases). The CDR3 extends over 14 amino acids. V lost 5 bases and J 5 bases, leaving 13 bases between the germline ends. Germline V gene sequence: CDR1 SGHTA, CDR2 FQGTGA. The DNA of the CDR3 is TGTGCCAGCAGCCCAGGGGGGTACAACAATGAGCAGTTCTTC. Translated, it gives CASSPGGYNNEQFF.

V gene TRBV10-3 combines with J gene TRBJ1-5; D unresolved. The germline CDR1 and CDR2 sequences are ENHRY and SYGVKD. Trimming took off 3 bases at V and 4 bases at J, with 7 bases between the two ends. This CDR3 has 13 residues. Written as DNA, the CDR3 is TGTGCCATCAGTGACCCCCCTAATCAGCCCCAGCATTTT. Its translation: CAISDPPNQPQHF.

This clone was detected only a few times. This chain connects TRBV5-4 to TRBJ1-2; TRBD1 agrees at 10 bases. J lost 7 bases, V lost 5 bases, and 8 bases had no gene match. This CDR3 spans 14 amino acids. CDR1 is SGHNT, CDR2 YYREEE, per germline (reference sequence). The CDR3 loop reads CASRRQGARFGYTF. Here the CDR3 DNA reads TGTGCCAGCAGGAGACAGGGGGCGAGGTTTGGCTACACCTTC.

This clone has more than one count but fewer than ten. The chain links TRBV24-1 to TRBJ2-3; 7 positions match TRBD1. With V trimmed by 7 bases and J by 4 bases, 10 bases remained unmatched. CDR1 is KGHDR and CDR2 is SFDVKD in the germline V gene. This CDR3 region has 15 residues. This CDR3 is CATSWTGQVADTQYF. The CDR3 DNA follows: TGTGCCACCAGCTGGACAGGCCAAGTCGCAGATACGCAGTATTTT.

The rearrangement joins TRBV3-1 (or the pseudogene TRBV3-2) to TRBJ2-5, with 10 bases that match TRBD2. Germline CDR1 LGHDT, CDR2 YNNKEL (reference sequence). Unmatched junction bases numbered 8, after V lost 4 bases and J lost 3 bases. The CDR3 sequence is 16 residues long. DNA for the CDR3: TGTGCCAGCAGCCCCCTTAGCGGGGGGCGTAAAGAGACCCAGTACTTC. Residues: CASSPLSGGRKETQYF.

As DNA, the CDR3 is TGCGCCAGCAGCTTGGACAGTACGACTGAAGCTTTCTTT. It specifies CASSLDSTTEAFF. The chain is built from TRBV5-1 and TRBJ1-1; D is unclear. Germline CDR1 and CDR2: SGHRS and YFSETQ. The V gene lost 0 bases and the J gene lost 5 bases, with 8 bases spanning the gap. This CDR3 region has 13 residues.

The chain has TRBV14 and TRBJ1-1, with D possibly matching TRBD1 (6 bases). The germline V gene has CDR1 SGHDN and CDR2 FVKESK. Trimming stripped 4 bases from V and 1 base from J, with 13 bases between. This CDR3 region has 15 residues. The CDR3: CASSLQGRPNTEAFF. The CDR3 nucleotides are TGTGCCAGCAGCCTCCAGGGGAGACCGAACACTGAAGCTTTCTTT.

The CDR3 region is CASSLGAGGEQYF. CDR3 DNA sequence: TGTGCCAGCAGCCTCGGGGCTGGGGGGGAGCAGTACTTC. V usage is TRBV6-4 and J usage is TRBJ2-7; D may be TRBD2 (6 bases). This CDR3 has 13 residues. The germline V gene has CDR1 MRHNA and CDR2 SNTAGT. Trimming cost V 6 bases and J 7 bases, with 16 bases left between them.

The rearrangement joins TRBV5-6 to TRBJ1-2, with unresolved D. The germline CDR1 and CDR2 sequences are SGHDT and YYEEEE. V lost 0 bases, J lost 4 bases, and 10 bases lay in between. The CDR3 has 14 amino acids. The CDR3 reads CASSLVSSGYGYTF. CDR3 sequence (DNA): TGTGCCAGCAGCTTGGTTTCGTCGGGCTATGGCTACACCTTC. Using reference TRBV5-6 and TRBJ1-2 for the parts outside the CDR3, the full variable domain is DAGVTQSPTHLIKTRGQQVTLRCSPKSGHDTVSWYQQALGQGPQFIFQYYEEEERQRGNFPDRFSGHQFPNYSSELNVNALLLGDSALYLCASSLVSSGYGYTFGSGTRLTVV.

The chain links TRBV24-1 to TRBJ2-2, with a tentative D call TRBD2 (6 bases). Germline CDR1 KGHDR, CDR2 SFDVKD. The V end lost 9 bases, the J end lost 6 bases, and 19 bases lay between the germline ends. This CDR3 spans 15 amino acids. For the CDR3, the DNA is TGTGCCACCTCCCGGGACTCAGGCTATTCCGGGGAGCTGTTTTTT. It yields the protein CATSRDSGYSGELFF.

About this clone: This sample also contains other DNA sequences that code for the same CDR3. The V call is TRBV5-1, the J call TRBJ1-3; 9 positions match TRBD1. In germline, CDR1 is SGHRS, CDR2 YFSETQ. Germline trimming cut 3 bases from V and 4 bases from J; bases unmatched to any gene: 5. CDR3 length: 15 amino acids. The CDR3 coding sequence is TGCGCCAGCAGCTCGGGACAGGGTGTAGGAAACACCATATATTTT. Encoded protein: CASSSGQGVGNTIYF.